Detailed here is one TCR beta chain. The record originates from a study of early T cells in non-severe SARS-CoV-2 infection. Study in general: Unsorted whole blood bulk RNA was sequenced, with unpaired chains.

CDR3 length: 12 residues. Germline CDR1 reads MDHEN; CDR2 reads SYDVKM. Trimming took off 5 bases at V and 4 bases at J, with 9 bases between the two ends. TCRdb re-called the 5' RACE reads with MiXCR, one entry per CDR3 protein. The sample has some 60,000 distinct CDR3 sequences, about 8.9% seen once. The gene calls are TRBV28 and TRBJ2-7; D is uncertain. The receptor's source is an adult who was a healthcare worker with PCR-confirmed SARS-CoV-2 infection or an uninfected control (not recorded which). Sequenced input: whole blood. CDR3 sequence: CASSRRPYEQYF. The CDR3 coding sequence is TGTGCCAGCAGTCGACGACCATACGAGCAGTACTTC.